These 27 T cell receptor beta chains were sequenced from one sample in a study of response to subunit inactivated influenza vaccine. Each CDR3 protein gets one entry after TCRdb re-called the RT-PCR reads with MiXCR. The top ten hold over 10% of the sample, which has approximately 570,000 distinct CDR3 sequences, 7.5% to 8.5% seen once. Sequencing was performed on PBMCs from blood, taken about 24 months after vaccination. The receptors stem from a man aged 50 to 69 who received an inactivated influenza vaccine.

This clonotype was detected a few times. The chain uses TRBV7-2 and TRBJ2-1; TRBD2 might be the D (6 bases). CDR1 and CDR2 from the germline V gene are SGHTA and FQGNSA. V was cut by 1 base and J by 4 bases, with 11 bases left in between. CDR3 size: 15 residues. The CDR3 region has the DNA TGTGCCAGCAGCTTAGGAGTAGCGGCGTACAATGAGCAGTTCTTC. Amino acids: CASSLGVAAYNEQFF. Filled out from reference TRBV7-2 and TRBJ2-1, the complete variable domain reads GAGVSQSPSNKVTEKGKDVELRCDPISGHTALYWYRQSLGQGLEFLIYFQGNSAPDKSGLPSDRFSAERTGGSVSTLTIQRTQQEDSAVYLCASSLGVAAYNEQFFGPGTRLTVL.

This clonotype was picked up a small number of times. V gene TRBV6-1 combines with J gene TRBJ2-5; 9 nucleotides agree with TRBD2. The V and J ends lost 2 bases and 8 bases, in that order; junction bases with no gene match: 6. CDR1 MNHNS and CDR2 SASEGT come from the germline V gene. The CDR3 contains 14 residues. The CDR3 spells CASSEPGLAGTQYF. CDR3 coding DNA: TGTGCCAGCAGTGAACCGGGACTAGCTGGCACCCAGTACTTC.

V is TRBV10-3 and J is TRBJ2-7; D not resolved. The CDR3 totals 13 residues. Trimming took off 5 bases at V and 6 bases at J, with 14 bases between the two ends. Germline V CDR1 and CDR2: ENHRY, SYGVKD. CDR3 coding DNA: TGTGCCATCAGTCCAGATCGGTGGCCCGAGCAGTACTTC. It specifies CAISPDRWPEQYF.

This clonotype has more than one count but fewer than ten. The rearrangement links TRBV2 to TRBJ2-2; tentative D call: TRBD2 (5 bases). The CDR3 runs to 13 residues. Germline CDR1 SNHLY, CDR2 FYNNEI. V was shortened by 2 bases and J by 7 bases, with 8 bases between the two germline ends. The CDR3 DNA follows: TGTGCCAGCAGTGAACCGGGAATCGGGGAGCTGTTTTTT. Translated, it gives CASSEPGIGELFF.

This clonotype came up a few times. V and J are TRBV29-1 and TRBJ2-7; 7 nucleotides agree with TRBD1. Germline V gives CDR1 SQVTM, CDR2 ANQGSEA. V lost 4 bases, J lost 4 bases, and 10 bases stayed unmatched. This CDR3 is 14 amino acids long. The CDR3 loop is CSVVPGQKLYEQYF. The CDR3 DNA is TGCAGCGTTGTGCCGGGACAGAAGTTGTACGAGCAGTACTTC.

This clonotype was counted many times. CDR3 bases: TGCGCCAGCAGCCCCCCGGTCTCGAACACCGGGGAGCTGTTTTTT. Translated, it gives CASSPPVSNTGELFF. This sequence joins TRBV5-1 and TRBJ2-2; no reliable D call. Trimming left V 4 bases short and J 0 bases short, with 10 bases between. The length of the CDR3 is 15 residues. Germline values: CDR1 SGHRS, CDR2 YFSETQ. Drawing the rest from reference TRBV5-1 and TRBJ2-2, the complete variable domain is KAGVTQTPRYLIKTRGQQVTLSCSPISGHRSVSWYQQTPGQGLQFLFEYFSETQRNKGNFPGRFSGRQFSNSRSEMNVSTLELGDSALYLCASSPPVSNTGELFFGEGSRLTVL.

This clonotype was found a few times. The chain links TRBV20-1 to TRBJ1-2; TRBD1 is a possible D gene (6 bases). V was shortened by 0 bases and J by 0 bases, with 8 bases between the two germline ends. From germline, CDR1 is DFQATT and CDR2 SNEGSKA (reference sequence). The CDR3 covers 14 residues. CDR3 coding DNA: TGCAGTGCTAGAGACAGGGGAGCTAACTATGGCTACACCTTC. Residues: CSARDRGANYGYTF.

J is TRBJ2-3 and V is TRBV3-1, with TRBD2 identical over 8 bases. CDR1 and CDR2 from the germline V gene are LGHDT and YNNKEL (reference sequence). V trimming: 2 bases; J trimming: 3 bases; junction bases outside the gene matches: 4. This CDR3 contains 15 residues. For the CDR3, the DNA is TGTGCCAGCAGCCAACGAGCGGGGGTAACAGATACGCAGTATTTT. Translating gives CASSQRAGVTDTQYF.

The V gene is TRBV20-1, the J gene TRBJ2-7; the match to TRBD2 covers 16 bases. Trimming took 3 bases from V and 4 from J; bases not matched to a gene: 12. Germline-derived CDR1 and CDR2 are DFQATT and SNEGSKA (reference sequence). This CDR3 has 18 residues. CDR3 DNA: TGCAGTGCTAGTTCCCGGGGGACTAGCGGGGGGGCCATTTACGAGCAGTACTTC. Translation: CSASSRGTSGGAIYEQYF.

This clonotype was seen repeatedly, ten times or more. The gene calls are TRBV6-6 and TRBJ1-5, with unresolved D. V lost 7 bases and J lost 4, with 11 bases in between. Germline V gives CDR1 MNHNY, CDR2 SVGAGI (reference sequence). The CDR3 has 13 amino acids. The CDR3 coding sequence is TGTGCCAGCACTCAAGGGCTAAATCAGCCCCAGCATTTT. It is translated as CASTQGLNQPQHF.

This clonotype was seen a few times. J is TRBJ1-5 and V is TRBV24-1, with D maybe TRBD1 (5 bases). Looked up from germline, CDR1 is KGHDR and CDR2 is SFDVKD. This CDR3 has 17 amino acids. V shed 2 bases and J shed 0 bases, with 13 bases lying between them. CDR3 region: CATSDSRDSYSNQPQHF. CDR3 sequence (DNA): TGTGCCACCAGTGATTCCAGAGACAGTTATAGCAATCAGCCCCAGCATTTT.

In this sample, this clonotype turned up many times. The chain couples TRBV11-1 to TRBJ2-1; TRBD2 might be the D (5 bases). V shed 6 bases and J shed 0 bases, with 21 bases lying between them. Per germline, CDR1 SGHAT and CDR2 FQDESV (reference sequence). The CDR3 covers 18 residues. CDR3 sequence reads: CASRQAAIFKSSYNEQFF. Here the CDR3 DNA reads TGTGCCAGCAGACAAGCGGCCATATTTAAAAGCTCCTACAATGAGCAGTTCTTC.

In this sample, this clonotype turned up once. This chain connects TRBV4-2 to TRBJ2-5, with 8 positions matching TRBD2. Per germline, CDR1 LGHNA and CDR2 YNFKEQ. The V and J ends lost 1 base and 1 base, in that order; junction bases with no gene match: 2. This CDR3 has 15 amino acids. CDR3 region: CASSQASGGQETQYF. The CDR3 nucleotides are TGTGCCAGCAGCCAAGCCAGCGGGGGCCAAGAGACCCAGTACTTC.

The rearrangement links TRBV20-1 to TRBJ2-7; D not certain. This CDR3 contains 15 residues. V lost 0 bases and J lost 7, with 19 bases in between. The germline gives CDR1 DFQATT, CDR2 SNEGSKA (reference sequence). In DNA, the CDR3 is TGCAGTGCTAGAGATCTTGCCCGAAGGGCTTGTGAGCAGTACTTC. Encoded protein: CSARDLARRACEQYF.

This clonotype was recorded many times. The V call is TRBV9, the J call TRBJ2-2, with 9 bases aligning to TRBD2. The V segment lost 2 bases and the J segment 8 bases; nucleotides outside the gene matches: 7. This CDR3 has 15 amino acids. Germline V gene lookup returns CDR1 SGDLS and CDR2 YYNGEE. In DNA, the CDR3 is TGTGCCAGCAGCGTGGGCGGGAGGGCCTCTGGGGAGCTGTTTTTT. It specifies CASSVGGRASGELFF.

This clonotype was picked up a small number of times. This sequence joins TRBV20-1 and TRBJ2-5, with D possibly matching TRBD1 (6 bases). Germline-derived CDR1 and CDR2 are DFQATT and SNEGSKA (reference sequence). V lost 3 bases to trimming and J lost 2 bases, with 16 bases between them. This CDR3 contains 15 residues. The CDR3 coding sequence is TGCAGTGCTAGTACTCGGGACATACTACAAGAGACCCAGTACTTC. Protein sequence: CSASTRDILQETQYF.

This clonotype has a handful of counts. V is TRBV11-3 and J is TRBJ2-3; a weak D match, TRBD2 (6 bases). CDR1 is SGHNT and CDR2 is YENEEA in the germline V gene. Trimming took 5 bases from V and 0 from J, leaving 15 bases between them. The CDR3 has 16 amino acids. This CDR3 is CASSPGGWVSTDTQYF. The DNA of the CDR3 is TGTGCCAGCAGCCCAGGAGGGTGGGTAAGCACAGATACGCAGTATTTT.

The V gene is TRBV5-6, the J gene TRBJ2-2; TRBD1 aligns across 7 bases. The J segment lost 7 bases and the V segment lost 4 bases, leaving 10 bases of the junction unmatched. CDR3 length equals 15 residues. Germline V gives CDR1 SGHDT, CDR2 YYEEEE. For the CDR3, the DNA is TGTGCCAGCAGCACCGGGACAGCCGTGAGCGGGGAGCTGTTTTTT. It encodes CASSTGTAVSGELFF.

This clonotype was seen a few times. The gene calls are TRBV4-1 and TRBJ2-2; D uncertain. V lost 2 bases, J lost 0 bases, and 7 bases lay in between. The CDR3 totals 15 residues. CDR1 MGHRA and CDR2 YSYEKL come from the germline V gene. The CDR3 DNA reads TGCGCCAGCAGCCAAAGGTCTGCGAACACCGGGGAGCTGTTTTTT. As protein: CASSQRSANTGELFF.

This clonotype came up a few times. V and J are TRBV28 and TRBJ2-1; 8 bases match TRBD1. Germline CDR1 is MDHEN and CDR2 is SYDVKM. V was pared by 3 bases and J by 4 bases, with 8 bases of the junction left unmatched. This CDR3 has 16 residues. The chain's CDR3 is CASSFGDRGFYNEQFF. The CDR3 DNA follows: TGTGCCAGCAGTTTTGGAGACAGGGGATTTTACAATGAGCAGTTCTTC. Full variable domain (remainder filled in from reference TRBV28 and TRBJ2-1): DVKVTQSSRYLVKRTGEKVFLECVQDMDHENMFWYRQDPGLGLRLIYFSYDVKMKEKGDIPEGYSVSREKKERFSLILESASTNQTSMYLCASSFGDRGFYNEQFFGPGTRLTVL.

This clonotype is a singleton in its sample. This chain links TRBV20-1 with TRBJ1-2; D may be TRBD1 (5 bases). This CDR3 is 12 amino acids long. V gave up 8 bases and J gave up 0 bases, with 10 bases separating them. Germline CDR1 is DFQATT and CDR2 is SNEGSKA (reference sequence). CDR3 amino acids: CSPRQTNYGYTF. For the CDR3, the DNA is TGCAGTCCTCGACAGACTAACTATGGCTACACCTTC.

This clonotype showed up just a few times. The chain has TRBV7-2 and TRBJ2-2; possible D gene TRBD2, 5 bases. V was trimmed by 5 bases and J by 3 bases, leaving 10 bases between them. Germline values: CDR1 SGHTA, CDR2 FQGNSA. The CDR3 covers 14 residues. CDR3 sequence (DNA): TGTGCCAGCAGCCCCCAAGCGGACACCGGGGAGCTGTTTTTT. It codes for CASSPQADTGELFF.

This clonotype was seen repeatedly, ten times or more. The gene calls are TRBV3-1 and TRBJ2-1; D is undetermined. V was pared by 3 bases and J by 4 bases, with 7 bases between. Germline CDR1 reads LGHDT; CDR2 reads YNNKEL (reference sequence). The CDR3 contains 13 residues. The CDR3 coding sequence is TGTGCCAGCAGCCACGGACGGTACAATGAGCAGTTCTTC. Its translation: CASSHGRYNEQFF.

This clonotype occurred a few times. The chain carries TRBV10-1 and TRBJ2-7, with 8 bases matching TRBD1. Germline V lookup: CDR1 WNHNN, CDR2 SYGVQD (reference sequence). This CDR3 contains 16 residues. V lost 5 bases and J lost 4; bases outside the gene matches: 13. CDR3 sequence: CASSPYGQGGRYEQYF. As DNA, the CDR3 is TGCGCCAGCAGTCCCTACGGACAGGGAGGACGGTACGAGCAGTACTTC.

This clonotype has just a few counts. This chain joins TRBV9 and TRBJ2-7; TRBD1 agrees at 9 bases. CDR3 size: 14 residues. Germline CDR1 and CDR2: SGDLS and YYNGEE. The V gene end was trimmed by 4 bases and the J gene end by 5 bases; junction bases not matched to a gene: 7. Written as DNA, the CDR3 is TGTGCCAGCAGCTTTGGACAGGGGCCCCACGAGCAGTACTTC. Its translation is CASSFGQGPHEQYF.

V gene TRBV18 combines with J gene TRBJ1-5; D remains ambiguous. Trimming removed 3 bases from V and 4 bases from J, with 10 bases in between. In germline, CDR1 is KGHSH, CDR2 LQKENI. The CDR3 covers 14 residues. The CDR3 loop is CASSPEPQNQPQHF. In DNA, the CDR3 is TGTGCCAGCTCACCGGAGCCACAAAATCAGCCCCAGCATTTT.

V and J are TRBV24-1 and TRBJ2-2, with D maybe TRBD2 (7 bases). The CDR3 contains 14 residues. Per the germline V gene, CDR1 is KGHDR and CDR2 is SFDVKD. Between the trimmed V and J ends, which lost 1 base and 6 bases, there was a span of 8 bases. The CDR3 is CATSDLGGAGELFF. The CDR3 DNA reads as TGTGCCACCAGTGATTTAGGGGGGGCCGGGGAGCTGTTTTTT.